A single sample is the source of the 13 T cell receptor beta chains below, sequenced in a study of T cell repertoires in cytomegalovirus infection. TCRdb fed the reads into MiXCR, producing one record per CDR3 protein. The sample lists fewer than 550,000 distinct CDR3 sequences, 26% occurring once. Sequencing input: PBMCs. The receptors shown here come from a human donor in good health (CMV status not recorded). Some clones in this sample may be carry-over from other donors' samples.

The V call is TRBV7-8, the J call TRBJ2-3; D is uncertain. This CDR3 region has 11 residues. Germline assignment: CDR1 SGHVS and CDR2 FQNEAQ. V lost 7 bases to trimming and J lost 4 bases, with 6 bases between them. CDR3 in amino acids: CASTFADTQYF. The CDR3, as DNA: TGTGCCAGCACCTTTGCAGATACGCAGTATTTT.

The sample holds a few counts of this clonotype. The gene calls are TRBV12-3 or TRBV12-4 and TRBJ1-6; 7 bases fit TRBD1. The CDR3 is 12 amino acids. V gave up 8 bases and J gave up 10 bases; unmatched junction bases: 5. As DNA, the CDR3 is TGTGCCAGCGGCGACAGGGTCTCACCCCTCCACTTT. As protein: CASGDRVSPLHF.

The rearrangement links TRBV6-5 to TRBJ2-7; TRBD2 agrees at 10 bases. The CDR3 runs to 16 residues. Germline V CDR1 and CDR2: MNHEY, SVGAGI. With V trimmed by 6 bases and J by 3 bases, 11 bases remained unmatched. The CDR3 DNA reads TGTGCCAGCAGCCGCTATGGACTAGCGGCAATCTACGAGCAGTACGTC. Translated, it gives CASSRYGLAAIYEQYV.

This clonotype was counted only a few times. The CDR3 nucleotides are TGCAGTGCTAGACTAGCGGACAATGAGCAGTTCTTC. It is translated as CSARLADNEQFF. The rearrangement uses TRBV20-1 and TRBJ2-1; 7 bases are shared with TRBD2. CDR3 length: 12 amino acids. Germline CDR1 is DFQATT and CDR2 is SNEGSKA (reference sequence). With 2 bases clipped from V and 5 bases from J, the junction kept 0 bases outside the gene matches.

This clonotype was observed at least ten times. This sequence joins TRBV7-9 and TRBJ1-1; a weak D match, TRBD1 (5 bases). The ends were cut back, 6 bases at V and 5 bases at J, with 10 bases in the middle. There are 12 residues in the CDR3. CDR1 is SEHNR and CDR2 is FQNEAQ in the germline V gene (reference sequence). In DNA, the CDR3 is TGTGCCAGCAGAAGGGGTGGAACTGAAGCTTTCTTT. Its protein product is CASRRGGTEAFF.

The chain is built from TRBV6-2 or TRBV6-3 and TRBJ2-6; no clear D. The CDR3 contains 13 residues. V lost 5 bases and J 3 bases, leaving 5 bases between the germline ends. Germline assignment: CDR1 MNHEY and CDR2 SVGEGT. The DNA of the CDR3 is TGTGCCAGCAGTCCTCTTGGGGCCAACGTCCTGACTTTC. Residues: CASSPLGANVLTF.

This clonotype was recorded many times. The CDR3 here is CASSFGSSQETQYF. Here the CDR3 DNA reads TGTGCCAGCAGCTTTGGGAGTTCCCAAGAGACCCAGTACTTC. This rearrangement joins TRBV7-2 to TRBJ2-5, with D perhaps TRBD2 (5 bases). The CDR3 totals 14 residues. Germline V gene sequence: CDR1 SGHTA, CDR2 FQGNSA. V lost 3 bases to trimming and J lost 1 base, with 9 bases between them.

This chain uses TRBV20-1 with TRBJ1-4; D is perhaps TRBD1 (5 bases). The CDR3 runs to 18 residues. Germline V gives CDR1 DFQATT, CDR2 SNEGSKA (reference sequence). Deletions cut 0 bases from V and 7 bases from J, with 24 bases between. The CDR3 DNA follows: TGCAGTGCTAGAGATTACCCCCCCGACAGTGTCCTAGGTGAAAAACTGTTTTTT. This gives the protein CSARDYPPDSVLGEKLFF.

This clonotype has only a few counts. This sequence joins TRBV19 and TRBJ2-1, with a possible D match to TRBD1 (6 bases). The CDR3 length is 12 residues. Germline assignment: CDR1 LNHDA and CDR2 SQIVND (reference sequence). V was pared by 11 bases and J by 5 bases, with 13 bases between. This CDR3 is CAGIGDNNEQFF. The CDR3 bases are TGTGCCGGAATAGGGGACAACAATGAGCAGTTCTTC.

The chain has TRBV23-1 and TRBJ1-2; a weak D match, TRBD1 (5 bases). TRBV23-1 is filed as an ORF, its function uncertain. This CDR3 has 13 amino acids. V was pared by 5 bases and J by 8 bases, with 15 bases between. CDR3 in amino acids: CASSTHRSRGYTF. The CDR3 DNA reads TGCGCCAGCAGTACACACAGGTCCCGCGGCTACACCTTC.

This clonotype showed up many times. Compared with germline, one end of the junction differs, possibly owing to a read error. In DNA, the CDR3 is TGTGCCAGCAGCTTGGGTGTGATGAATATAGCAATCAGCCCCAGCGGTCCGAAGTTT. It encodes CASSLGVMNIAISPSGPKF. The chain combines TRBV7-2 with TRBJ1-5; no definite D call. The CDR3 consists of 19 residues. Germline CDR1 reads SGHTA; CDR2 reads FQGNSA.

This chain joins TRBV7-6 and TRBJ2-5, with D tentatively TRBD1 or TRBD2 (5 bases each). The CDR3 runs 16 residues. The germline V gene has CDR1 SGHVS and CDR2 FNYEAQ. V shed 3 bases and J shed 2 bases, with 16 bases lying between them. CDR3 region: CASSLGVARTQETQYF. The CDR3 DNA sequence: TGTGCCAGCAGCTTGGGGGTTGCGAGGACGCAAGAGACCCAGTACTTC.

The chain uses TRBV11-2 and TRBJ2-3; D possibly corresponds to TRBD2 (6 bases). This CDR3 contains 15 residues. From germline, CDR1 is SGHAT and CDR2 FQNNGV. V lost 0 bases and J lost 6, with 13 bases in between. In nucleotides, the CDR3 is TGTGCCAGCAGCTTAGAACGGGGGAATTCGGATACGCAGTATTTT. Protein product: CASSLERGNSDTQYF.